One TCR beta chain is described in this entry. This likely comes from a read error, as the CDR3 has no conserved phenylalanine or tryptophan at its end. Because the CDR3's place on the DNA is in doubt, the DNA is left out and the CDR3 is given as listed by TCRdb. The data derive from a study of immune characterization of retroperitoneal liposarcoma. TCRdb re-analysed the PCR reads in MiXCR, keeping a single row per CDR3 protein. The table has thousands of distinct CDR3 sequences, approximately 22% seen once. The TCR sequence derives from a male donor with retroperitoneal liposarcoma. What was sequenced was tumor tissue.

CDR3 amino acids: CASSYSTVSRVP. V gene TRBV6-6 combines with J gene TRBJ2-1; the D segment call TRBD1 is taken from the table without a DNA check. The CDR3 is 12 residues long, counting both termini. The germline gives CDR1 MNHNY, CDR2 SVGAGI (reference sequence).